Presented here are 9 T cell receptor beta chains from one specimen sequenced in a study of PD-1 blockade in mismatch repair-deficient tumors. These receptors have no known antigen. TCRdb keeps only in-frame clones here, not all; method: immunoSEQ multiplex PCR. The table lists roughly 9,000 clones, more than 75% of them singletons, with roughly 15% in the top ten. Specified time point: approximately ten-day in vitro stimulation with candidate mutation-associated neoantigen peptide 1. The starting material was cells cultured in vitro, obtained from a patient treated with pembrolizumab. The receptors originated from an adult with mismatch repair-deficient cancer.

Here the CDR3 DNA reads TGTGCCAGCAGCTTAAGTGACGAGTCCTACGAGCAGTACTTC. Amino acids: CASSLSDESYEQYF. This chain connects TRBV11-1 to TRBJ2-7; D unresolved. Trimming pared 2 bases from V and 1 base from J, leaving 9 bases between. CDR3 length: 14 residues. Germline values: CDR1 SGHAT, CDR2 FQDESV (reference sequence). Combining the CDR3 with reference TRBV11-1 and TRBJ2-7 gives the whole variable domain EAEVAQSPRYKITEKSQAVAFWCDPISGHATLYWYRQILGQGPELLVQFQDESVVDDSQLPKDRFSAERLKGVDSTLKIQPAELGDSAMYLCASSLSDESYEQYFGPGTRLTVT.

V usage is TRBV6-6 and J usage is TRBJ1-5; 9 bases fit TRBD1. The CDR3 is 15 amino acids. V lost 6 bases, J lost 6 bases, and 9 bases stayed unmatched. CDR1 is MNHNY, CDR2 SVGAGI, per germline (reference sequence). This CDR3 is CASSSGQGDGQPQHF. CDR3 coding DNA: TGTGCCAGCAGCTCGGGACAGGGTGACGGTCAGCCCCAGCATTTT.

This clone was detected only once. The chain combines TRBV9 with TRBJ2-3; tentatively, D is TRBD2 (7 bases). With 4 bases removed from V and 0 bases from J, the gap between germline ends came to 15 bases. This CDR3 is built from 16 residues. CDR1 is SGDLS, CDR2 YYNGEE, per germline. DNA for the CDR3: TGTGCCAGCAGCTTGGGGGGGCGGCAGAGCACAGATACGCAGTATTTT. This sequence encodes CASSLGGRQSTDTQYF.

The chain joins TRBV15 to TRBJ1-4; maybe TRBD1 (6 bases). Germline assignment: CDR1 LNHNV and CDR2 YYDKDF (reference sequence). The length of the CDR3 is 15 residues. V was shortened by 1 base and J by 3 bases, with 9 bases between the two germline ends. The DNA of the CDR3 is TGTGCCACCAGCAGAGGGGGACAATCTAATGAAAAACTGTTTTTT. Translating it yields CATSRGGQSNEKLFF.

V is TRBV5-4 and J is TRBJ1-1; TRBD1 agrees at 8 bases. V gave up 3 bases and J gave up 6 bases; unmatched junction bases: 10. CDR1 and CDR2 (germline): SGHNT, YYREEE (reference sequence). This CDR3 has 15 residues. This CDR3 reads CASSYRDRPLAEAFF. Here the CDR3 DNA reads TGTGCCAGCAGCTATCGGGACAGGCCCTTAGCTGAAGCTTTCTTT. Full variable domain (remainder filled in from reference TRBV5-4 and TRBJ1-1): ETGVTQSPTHLIKTRGQQVTLRCSSQSGHNTVSWYQQALGQGPQFIFQYYREEENGRGNFPPRFSGLQFPNYSSELNVNALELDDSALYLCASSYRDRPLAEAFFGQGTRLTVV.

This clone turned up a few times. As DNA, the CDR3 is TGTGCCAGCAGCCTACGGACAGGGCTCACGAAAGAGCAGTACTTC. This codes for CASSLRTGLTKEQYF. The genes are TRBV5-4 and TRBJ2-7; 8 bases agree with TRBD1. V lost 4 bases and J lost 7; bases outside the gene matches: 13. The CDR3 loop spans 15 amino acids. Germline V gene sequence: CDR1 SGHNT, CDR2 YYREEE (reference sequence).

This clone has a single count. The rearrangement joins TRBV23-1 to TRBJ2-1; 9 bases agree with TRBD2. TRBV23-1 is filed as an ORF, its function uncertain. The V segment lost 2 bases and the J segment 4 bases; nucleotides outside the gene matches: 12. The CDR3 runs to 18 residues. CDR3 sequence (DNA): TGCGCCAGCAGTCAAATTAAGTTAGCGGGAGATAGTTACAATGAGCAGTTCTTC. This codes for CASSQIKLAGDSYNEQFF.

The CDR3 spells CSVNRGSNTGELFF. In DNA, the CDR3 is TGCAGCGTCAACAGGGGGTCGAACACCGGGGAGCTGTTTTTT. The chain couples TRBV29-1 to TRBJ2-2, with 8 bases identical to TRBD1. Trimming removed 6 bases from V and 0 bases from J; junction bases left unmatched: 3. The CDR3 loop spans 14 amino acids. CDR1 is SQVTM and CDR2 is ANQGSEA in the germline V gene.

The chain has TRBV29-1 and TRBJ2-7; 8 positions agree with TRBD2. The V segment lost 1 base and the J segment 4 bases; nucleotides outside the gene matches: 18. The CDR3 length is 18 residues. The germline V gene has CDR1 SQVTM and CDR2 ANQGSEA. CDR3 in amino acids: CSVEVPRAGDPSGYEQYF. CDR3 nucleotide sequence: TGCAGCGTTGAAGTCCCCAGAGCGGGAGACCCCAGTGGGTACGAGCAGTACTTC.